These T cell receptor beta chains were read from a single sample in a study of cytomegalovirus exposure and HLA in healthy donors. Profiling relied on immunoSEQ multiplex PCR, and the TCRdb table lists in-frame clones only, not all of them. This table has over 75,000 clones, approximately 78% appearing once. Specimen: PBMCs. The receptors were sampled from a woman in her sixties in good health and CMV-seronegative. Each CDR3 is given with its conserved first and last residue. Fields, in order: clone size, D gene, V gene, J gene, CDR3 DNA, CDR3 protein. The D gene is left open where the match is weak. The size field is filled for only some rows; it gives once, few, many or a size class.

>-|-|TRBV19|TRBJ2-7
TGTGCCAGTAGTATTACGGGATCTTCCCCCAACGAGCAGTACTTC
CASSITGSSPNEQYF
>once|-|TRBV5-8|TRBJ1-3
TGTGCCAGCAGTCCGGAGGGAAACACCATATATTTT
CASSPEGNTIYF
>few|-|TRBV29-1|TRBJ2-3
TGCAGCGTTGAGGAGACAGATACGCAGTATTTT
CSVEETDTQYF
>-|-|TRBV10-3|TRBJ2-7
TGTGCCATCAGTGAGACAGGGATTCTCGACGAGCAGTACTTC
CAISETGILDEQYF
>-|TRBD2|TRBV4-3|TRBJ2-1
TGCGCCAGCAGCCAAGCCCTAGCGGGATTCAATGAGCAGTTCTTC
CASSQALAGFNEQFF
>once|-|TRBV6-5|TRBJ2-4
TGTGCCAGCAGTTACGGAGCGAAGGAAAACATTCAGTACTTC
CASSYGAKENIQYF
>-|TRBD1|TRBV10-2|TRBJ2-7
TGCGCCAGCAGTCCCGGGACAGGGCGAGAGCAGTACTTC
CASSPGTGREQYF
>-|TRBD1|TRBV14|TRBJ2-4
TGTGCCAGCAGCCAAGGGGCACAGGGGACCATTCAGTACTTC
CASSQGAQGTIQYF
>-|-|TRBV5-1|TRBJ2-7
TGCGCCAGCAGCCAGGAGGGGACGTACGAGCAGTACTTC
CASSQEGTYEQYF
>few|TRBD1|TRBV7-9|TRBJ2-7
TGTGCCAGCACCTTGGGGACAGCTCCCTACGAGCAGTACTTC
CASTLGTAPYEQYF
>once|TRBD2|TRBV5-1|TRBJ2-3
TGCGCCAGCAGCGGAGGTGGTTCTAGCGGGGGGCCGGATACGCAGTATTTT
CASSGGGSSGGPDTQYF
>-|-|TRBV4-1|TRBJ1-2
TGCGCCAGCAGCCAAGAGGAGGGCGGCTACTATGGCTACACCTTC
CASSQEEGGYYGYTF
>-|TRBD2|TRBV7-9|TRBJ2-3
TGTGCCAGCAGCTCGGGACTAGCCGGGGTAGATACGCAGTATTTT
CASSSGLAGVDTQYF
>few|-|TRBV6-5|TRBJ1-1
TGTGCCAGCATCGGACAGAACGCCCCTTTGACTGAAGCTTTCTTT
CASIGQNAPLTEAFF
>-|TRBD1|TRBV5-1|TRBJ1-1
TGCGCCAGCAGCTTGTTTCAGGGGGCCACTGAAGCTTTCTTT
CASSLFQGATEAFF
>-|-|TRBV7-2|TRBJ1-4
TGTGCCAGCAGCTTAGAATCCAGCGATGAAAAACTGTTTTTT
CASSLESSDEKLFF
>-|TRBD1|TRBV19|TRBJ1-1
TGTGCCAGTAGTCGGGACAGGTGGACCACTGAAGCTTTCTTT
CASSRDRWTTEAFF
>-|TRBD1|TRBV28|TRBJ1-5
TGTGCCAGCAGTCCACCGGGACAGTTAGCCCATTTT
CASSPPGQLAHF
>-|TRBD1|TRBV7-2|TRBJ2-7
TGTGCCAGCAGCTTAGGTAGGGGGCCGAACGAGCAGTACTTC
CASSLGRGPNEQYF
>few|-|TRBV15|TRBJ2-7
TGTGCCACCAGCAGGGGATTAGAAAAGGACTACGACTACGAGCAGTACTTC
CATSRGLEKDYDYEQYF
>few|-|TRBV10-3|TRBJ1-2
TGTGCCATCAGTGAGTCTTCTTTGGACATGAATGGCTACACCTTC
CAISESSLDMNGYTF
>-|TRBD2|TRBV6-1|TRBJ2-3
TGTGCCAGCAGTGGAGCGGGGGGAACAGATACGCAGTATTTT
CASSGAGGTDTQYF
>-|TRBD1|TRBV5-6|TRBJ1-1
TGTGCCAGCAGCTTCCCCAGGGGGACTCTGAACACTGAAGCTTTCTTT
CASSFPRGTLNTEAFF
>-|-|TRBV5-1|TRBJ1-1
TGCGCCAGCAGCTTGGGGGCAGGGCTGGAGAACACTGAAGCTTTCTTT
CASSLGAGLENTEAFF
>-|TRBD1|TRBV10-2|TRBJ2-7
TGCGCCAGCAGCGGGACAGAGATTTCCTACGAGCAGTACTTC
CASSGTEISYEQYF
>-|TRBD1|TRBV5-1|TRBJ1-2
TGCGCCAGCAGCTTCGGGACAGCGGACGACTATGGCTACACCTTC
CASSFGTADDYGYTF
>-|TRBD1|TRBV6-5|TRBJ1-2
TGTGCCAGCAGCCCGGGACAGGGGTCCTATGGCTACACCTTC
CASSPGQGSYGYTF